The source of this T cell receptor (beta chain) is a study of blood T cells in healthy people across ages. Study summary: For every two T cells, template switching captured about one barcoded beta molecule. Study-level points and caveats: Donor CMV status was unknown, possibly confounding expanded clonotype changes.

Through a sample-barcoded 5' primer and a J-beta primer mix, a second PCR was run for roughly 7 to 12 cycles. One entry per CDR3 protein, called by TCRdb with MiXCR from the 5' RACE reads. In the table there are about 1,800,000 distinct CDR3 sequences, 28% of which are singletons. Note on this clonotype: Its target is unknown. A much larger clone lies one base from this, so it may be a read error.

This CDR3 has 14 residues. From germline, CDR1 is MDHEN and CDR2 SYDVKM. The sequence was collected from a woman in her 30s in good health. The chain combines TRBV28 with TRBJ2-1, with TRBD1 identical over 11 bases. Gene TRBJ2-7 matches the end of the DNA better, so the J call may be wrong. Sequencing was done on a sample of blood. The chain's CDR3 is CASSRSGTGGEQYV. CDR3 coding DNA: TGTGCCAGCAGCCGATCCGGGACAGGGGGAGAGCAGTACGTC.